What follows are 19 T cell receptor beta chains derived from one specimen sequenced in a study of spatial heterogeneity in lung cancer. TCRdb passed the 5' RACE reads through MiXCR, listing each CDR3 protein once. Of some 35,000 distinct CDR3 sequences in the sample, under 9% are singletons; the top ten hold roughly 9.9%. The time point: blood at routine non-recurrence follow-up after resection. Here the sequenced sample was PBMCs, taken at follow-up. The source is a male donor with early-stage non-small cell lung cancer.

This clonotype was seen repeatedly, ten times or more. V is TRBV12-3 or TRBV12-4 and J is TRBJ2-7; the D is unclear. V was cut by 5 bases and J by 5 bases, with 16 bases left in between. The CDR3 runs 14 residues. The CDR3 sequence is CASSPKSVLDEQYF. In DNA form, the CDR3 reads TGTGCCAGCAGTCCCAAATCAGTGCTCGACGAGCAGTACTTC.

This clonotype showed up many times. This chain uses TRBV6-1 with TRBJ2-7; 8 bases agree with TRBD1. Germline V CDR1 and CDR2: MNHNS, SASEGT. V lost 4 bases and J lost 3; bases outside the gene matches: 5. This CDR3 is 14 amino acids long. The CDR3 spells CASSAGGYHYEQYF. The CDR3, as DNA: TGTGCCAGCAGTGCAGGGGGCTATCACTACGAGCAGTACTTC.

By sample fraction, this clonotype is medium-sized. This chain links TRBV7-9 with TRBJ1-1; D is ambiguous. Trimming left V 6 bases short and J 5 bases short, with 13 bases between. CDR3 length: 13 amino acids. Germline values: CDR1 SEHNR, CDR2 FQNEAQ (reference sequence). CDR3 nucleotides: TGTGCCAGCAGTGGTGTAGGTTTGACTGAAGCTTTCTTT. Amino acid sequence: CASSGVGLTEAFF.

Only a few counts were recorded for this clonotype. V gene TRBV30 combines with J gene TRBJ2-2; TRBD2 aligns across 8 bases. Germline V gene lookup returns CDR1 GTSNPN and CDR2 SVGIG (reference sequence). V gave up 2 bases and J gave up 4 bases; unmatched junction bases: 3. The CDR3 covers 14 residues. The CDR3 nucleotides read TGTGCCTGGAGTCGGGGGGGTGTCACCGGGGAGCTGTTTTTT. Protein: CAWSRGGVTGELFF.

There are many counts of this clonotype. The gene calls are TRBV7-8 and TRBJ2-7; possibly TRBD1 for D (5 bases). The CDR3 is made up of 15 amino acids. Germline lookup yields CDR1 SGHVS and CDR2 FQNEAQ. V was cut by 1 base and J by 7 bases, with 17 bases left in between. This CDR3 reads CASSLGFGRTFEQYF. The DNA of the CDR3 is TGTGCCAGCAGCTTAGGTTTTGGACGGACATTTGAGCAGTACTTC.

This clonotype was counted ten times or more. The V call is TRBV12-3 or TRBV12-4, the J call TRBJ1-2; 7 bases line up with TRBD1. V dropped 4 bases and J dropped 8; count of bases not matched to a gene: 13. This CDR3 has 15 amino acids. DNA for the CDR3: TGTGCCAGCAGTTCCACACAGGGGATTGGGAAAGGCTACACCTTC. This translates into CASSSTQGIGKGYTF.

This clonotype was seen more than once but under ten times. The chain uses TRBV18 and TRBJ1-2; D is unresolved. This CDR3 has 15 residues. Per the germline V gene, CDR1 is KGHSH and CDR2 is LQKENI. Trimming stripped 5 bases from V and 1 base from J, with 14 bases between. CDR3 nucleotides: TGTGCCAGCTCAAACCAAGGAGAAGTTAACTATGGCTACACCTTC. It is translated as CASSNQGEVNYGYTF.

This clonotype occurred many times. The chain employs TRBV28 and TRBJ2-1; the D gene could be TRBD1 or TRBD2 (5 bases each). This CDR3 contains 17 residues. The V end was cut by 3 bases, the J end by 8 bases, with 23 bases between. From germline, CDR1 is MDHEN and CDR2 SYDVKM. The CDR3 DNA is TGTGCCAGCAGTTTGACAGCCGTGGGGAGAGGGACCGATGAGCAGTTCTTC. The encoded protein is CASSLTAVGRGTDEQFF.

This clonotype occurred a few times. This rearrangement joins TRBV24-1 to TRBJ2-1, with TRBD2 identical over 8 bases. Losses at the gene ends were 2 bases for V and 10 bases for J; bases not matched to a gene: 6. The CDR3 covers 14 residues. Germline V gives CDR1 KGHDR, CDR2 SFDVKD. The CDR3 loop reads CATSDSRGAGEQFF. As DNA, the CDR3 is TGTGCCACCAGTGATTCGCGGGGGGCCGGGGAGCAGTTCTTC.

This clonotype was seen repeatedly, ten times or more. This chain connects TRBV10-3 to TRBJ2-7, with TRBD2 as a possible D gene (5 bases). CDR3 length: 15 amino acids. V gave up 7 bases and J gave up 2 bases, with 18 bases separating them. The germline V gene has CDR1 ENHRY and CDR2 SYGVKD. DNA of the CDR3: TGTGCCATCAAATCAGAATTCAGCGGCGCCTACGAGCAGTACTTC. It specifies CAIKSEFSGAYEQYF.

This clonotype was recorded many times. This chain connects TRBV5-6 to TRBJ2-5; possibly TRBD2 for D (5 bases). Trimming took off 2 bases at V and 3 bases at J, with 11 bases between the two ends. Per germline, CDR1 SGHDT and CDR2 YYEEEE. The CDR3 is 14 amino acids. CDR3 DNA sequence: TGTGCCAGCAGCTTCTCGGGGTCCGAAGAGACCCAGTACTTC. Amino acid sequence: CASSFSGSEETQYF.

DNA for the CDR3: TGTGCCAGCACCGCCCTGACAGGAGATTACGAGCAGTACTTC. It yields the protein CASTALTGDYEQYF. V gene TRBV6-5 combines with J gene TRBJ2-7; possibly TRBD1 for D (6 bases). V was trimmed by 7 bases and J by 4 bases, leaving 17 bases between them. CDR3 length equals 14 residues. Germline values: CDR1 MNHEY, CDR2 SVGAGI.

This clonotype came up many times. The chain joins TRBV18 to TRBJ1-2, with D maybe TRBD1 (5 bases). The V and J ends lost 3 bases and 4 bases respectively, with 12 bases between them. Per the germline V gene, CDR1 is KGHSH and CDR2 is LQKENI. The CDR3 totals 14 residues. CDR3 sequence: CASSPDGQGYGYTF. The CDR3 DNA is TGTGCCAGCTCACCCGACGGGCAGGGCTATGGCTACACCTTC.

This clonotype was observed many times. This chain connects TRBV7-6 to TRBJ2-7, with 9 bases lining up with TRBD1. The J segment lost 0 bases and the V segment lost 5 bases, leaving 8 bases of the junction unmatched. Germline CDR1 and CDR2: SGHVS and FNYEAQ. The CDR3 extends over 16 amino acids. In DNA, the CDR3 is TGTGCCAGCAGCCCGGGACAGGGATTTAGCTCCTACGAGCAGTACTTC. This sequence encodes CASSPGQGFSSYEQYF.

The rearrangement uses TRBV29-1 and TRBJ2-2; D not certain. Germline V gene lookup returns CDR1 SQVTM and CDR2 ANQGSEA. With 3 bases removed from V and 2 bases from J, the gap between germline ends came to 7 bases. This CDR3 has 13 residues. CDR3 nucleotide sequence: TGCAGCGTTGATCGGCAAAACACCGGGGAGCTGTTTTTT. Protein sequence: CSVDRQNTGELFF.

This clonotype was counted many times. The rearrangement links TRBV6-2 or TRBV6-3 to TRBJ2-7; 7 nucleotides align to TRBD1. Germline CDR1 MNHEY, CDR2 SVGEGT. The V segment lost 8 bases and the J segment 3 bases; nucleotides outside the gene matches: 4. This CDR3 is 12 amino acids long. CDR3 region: CASAAGGYEQYF. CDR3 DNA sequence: TGTGCCAGCGCGGCAGGGGGCTACGAGCAGTACTTC.

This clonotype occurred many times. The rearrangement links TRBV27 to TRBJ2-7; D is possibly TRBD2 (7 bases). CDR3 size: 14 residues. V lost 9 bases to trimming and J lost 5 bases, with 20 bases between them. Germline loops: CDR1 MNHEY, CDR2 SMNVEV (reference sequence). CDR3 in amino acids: CARGGTDSDNEQYF. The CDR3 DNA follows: TGTGCCAGGGGGGGGACGGACAGCGACAACGAGCAGTACTTC.

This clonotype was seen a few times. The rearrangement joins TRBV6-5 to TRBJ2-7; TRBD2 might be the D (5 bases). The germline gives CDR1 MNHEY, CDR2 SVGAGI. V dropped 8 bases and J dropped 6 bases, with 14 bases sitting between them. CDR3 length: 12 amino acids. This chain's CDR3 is CASGTRMREQYF. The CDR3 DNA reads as TGTGCCAGCGGAACTAGGATGCGCGAGCAGTACTTC.

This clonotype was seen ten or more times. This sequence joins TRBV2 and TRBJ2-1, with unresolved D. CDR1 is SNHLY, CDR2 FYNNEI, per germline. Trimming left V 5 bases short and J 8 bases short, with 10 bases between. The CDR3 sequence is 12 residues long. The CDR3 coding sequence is TGTGCCAGCAGTTCGGCCTTCCATGAGCAGTTCTTC. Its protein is CASSSAFHEQFF.